This T cell receptor (beta chain) was observed in a study of blood T cell repertoires in COVID-19. CDR3 length equals 15 residues. The V end was cut by 1 base, the J end by 1 base, with 8 bases between. Germline lookup yields CDR1 SGHTA and CDR2 FQGNSA. Clones were read by immunoSEQ multiplex PCR, and TCRdb kept only the in-frame ones, dropping some. This table holds 70,000 to 90,000 clones, around 90% found once. The sequenced material came from peripheral blood. This TCR was recovered from a human donor in a cohort sampled during active COVID-19. The J gene is TRBJ1-5, the V gene TRBV7-2; D ambiguous. The DNA of the CDR3 is TGTGCCAGCAGCTTAGTGGGCGAAAGCAATCAGCCCCAGCATTTT. Amino acid sequence: CASSLVGESNQPQHF.